A single sample is the source of the 30 T cell receptor beta chains below, sequenced in a study of T cells in pancreatic ductal adenocarcinoma (TCRdb year 2017). The selected pancreatic ductal adenocarcinoma patients had received surgery without neoadjuvant therapy. Library preparation used the immunoSEQ multiplex PCR assay. In TCRdb, the immuneACCESS table is reduced to in-frame sequences with V and J assigned. These tables do not hold every clone; where another copy was compared, an unresolved V gene accounts for under half, and the others remain unexplained. The sample records about 97,000 clones, 90% to 95% of which are singletons. The ten largest make up 3.1% of the sample. The sample comprised PBMCs. These receptors came from a human donor with pancreatic ductal adenocarcinoma.

This chain links TRBV28 with TRBJ2-7; unclear D gene. Trimming left V 6 bases short and J 4 bases short, with 16 bases between. The CDR3 consists of 14 residues. Germline V lookup: CDR1 MDHEN, CDR2 SYDVKM. The CDR3: CASSSPVAPYEQYF. The CDR3 DNA sequence: TGTGCCAGCAGCTCCCCCGTGGCACCGTACGAGCAGTACTTC.

This clone has a single count. The chain carries TRBV28 and TRBJ1-5, with D perhaps TRBD1 (6 bases). The V and J ends lost 3 bases and 2 bases respectively, with 11 bases between them. The germline V gene encodes CDR1 MDHEN and CDR2 SYDVKM. The CDR3 sequence is 15 residues long. Here the CDR3 DNA reads TGTGCCAGCAGTTTTCGACAGGCAGGCAATCAGCCCCAGCATTTT. Protein sequence: CASSFRQAGNQPQHF. The whole variable domain, filled in from reference TRBV28 and TRBJ1-5, reads DVKVTQSSRYLVKRTGEKVFLECVQDMDHENMFWYRQDPGLGLRLIYFSYDVKMKEKGDIPEGYSVSREKKERFSLILESASTNQTSMYLCASSFRQAGNQPQHFGDGTRLSIL.

The chain couples TRBV27 to TRBJ2-3; a possible D gene is TRBD1 (8 bases). V was trimmed by 7 bases and J by 0 bases, leaving 26 bases between them. This CDR3 is built from 19 residues. The germline V gene encodes CDR1 MNHEY and CDR2 SMNVEV (reference sequence). The CDR3 DNA follows: TGTGCCAGCAAACACCGAGCGGGGACAGGTGGAATGAGCACAGATACGCAGTATTTT. Its translation: CASKHRAGTGGMSTDTQYF.

This sequence joins TRBV5-6 and TRBJ2-7, with TRBD1 matching 8 bases. Germline CDR1 reads SGHDT; CDR2 reads YYEEEE. The CDR3 has 16 amino acids. V shed 2 bases and J 7 bases; nucleotides not matched to a gene: 14. The chain's CDR3 is CASSFTSTGEVREQYF. The CDR3 region has the DNA TGTGCCAGCAGCTTCACCTCGACAGGGGAGGTGAGGGAGCAGTACTTC.

The J gene is TRBJ2-2, the V gene TRBV4-1; no definite D call. Per germline, CDR1 MGHRA and CDR2 YSYEKL. The ends were cut back, 6 bases at V and 0 bases at J, with 5 bases in the middle. The CDR3 is made up of 13 amino acids. The CDR3 protein is CASSRANTGELFF. The CDR3, as DNA: TGCGCCAGCAGTCGGGCGAACACCGGGGAGCTGTTTTTT.

This clone was seen just once. This chain links TRBV6-1 with TRBJ1-1; unclear D gene. CDR1 and CDR2 (germline): MNHNS, SASEGT. The CDR3 extends over 14 amino acids. The ends were cut back, 5 bases at V and 1 base at J, with 11 bases in the middle. CDR3 amino acids: CASSTIGGNTEAFF. CDR3 nucleotides: TGTGCCAGCAGTACTATCGGTGGGAACACTGAAGCTTTCTTT.

This sequence joins TRBV5-1 and TRBJ1-2; TRBD1 might be the D (6 bases). The CDR3 loop spans 14 amino acids. V was clipped by 7 bases and J by 4 bases, with 17 bases between them. Germline-derived CDR1 and CDR2 are SGHRS and YFSETQ. Here the CDR3 reads CASGPPGAGYGYTF. DNA for the CDR3: TGCGCCAGCGGACCACCAGGGGCCGGCTATGGCTACACCTTC.

V and J are TRBV29-1 and TRBJ2-1; 7 nucleotides line up with TRBD2. CDR1 is SQVTM, CDR2 ANQGSEA, per germline. V lost 6 bases and J lost 3; bases outside the gene matches: 8. The CDR3 runs 14 residues. The CDR3 here is CSVRLAARYNEQFF. The CDR3 region has the DNA TGCAGCGTCAGACTAGCAGCTCGCTACAATGAGCAGTTCTTC.

The chain uses TRBV5-1 and TRBJ2-2; D gene ambiguous. Germline CDR1 SGHRS, CDR2 YFSETQ. This CDR3 is built from 18 residues. Trimming removed 1 base from V and 0 bases from J, with 16 bases in between. The CDR3 is CASSLFPSGYANTGELFF. As DNA, the CDR3 is TGCGCCAGCAGCTTGTTCCCATCAGGATACGCGAACACCGGGGAGCTGTTTTTT.

The chain links TRBV9 to TRBJ2-2; 10 bases agree with TRBD1. The germline gives CDR1 SGDLS, CDR2 YYNGEE. The CDR3 totals 14 residues. Trimming took 3 bases from V and 5 from J; bases not matched to a gene: 1. In DNA, the CDR3 is TGTGCCAGCAGCGGGACAGGGGGGACCGGGGAGCTGTTTTTT. Translated: CASSGTGGTGELFF.

This chain joins TRBV28 and TRBJ2-7; TRBD2 matches 11 bases. The CDR3 consists of 16 residues. Germline V lookup: CDR1 MDHEN, CDR2 SYDVKM. The V gene end was trimmed by 2 bases and the J gene end by 4 bases; junction bases not matched to a gene: 7. The CDR3 DNA sequence: TGTGCCAGCAGTTTACCCCCGGTAGCGGGAGGGTACGAGCAGTACTTC. Translated: CASSLPPVAGGYEQYF.

The chain links TRBV5-1 to TRBJ2-7, with D maybe TRBD2 (5 bases). CDR3 length: 15 amino acids. V was shortened by 2 bases and J by 4 bases, with 16 bases between the two germline ends. Germline loops: CDR1 SGHRS, CDR2 YFSETQ. This CDR3 reads CASSFCEGWGYEQYF. Here the CDR3 DNA reads TGCGCCAGCAGCTTTTGTGAGGGATGGGGTTACGAGCAGTACTTC.

V and J are TRBV10-3 and TRBJ2-7; 8 bases fit TRBD2. The CDR3 consists of 14 residues. The V segment lost 3 bases and the J segment 4 bases; nucleotides outside the gene matches: 5. Germline V gives CDR1 ENHRY, CDR2 SYGVKD. CDR3 DNA sequence: TGTGCCATCAGTGACCAACTAGCGGCTTACGAGCAGTACTTC. Translating it yields CAISDQLAAYEQYF.

The CDR3 region is CASSRTSGSTDTQYF. CDR3 in DNA: TGTGCCAGTAGCCGGACTAGCGGGAGTACAGATACGCAGTATTTT. V usage is TRBV19 and J usage is TRBJ2-3; 13 bases match TRBD2. Germline V gene lookup returns CDR1 LNHDA and CDR2 SQIVND (reference sequence). J gave up 3 bases and V 6 bases, and 3 bases lay outside the gene matches. This CDR3 region has 15 residues.

The chain recombines TRBV10-3 with TRBJ2-7, with 9 bases that match TRBD1. V dropped 6 bases and J dropped 2; count of bases not matched to a gene: 5. CDR3 length: 14 amino acids. The germline V gene has CDR1 ENHRY and CDR2 SYGVKD. The CDR3 protein is CAIRSGQGTYEQYF. The CDR3 DNA sequence: TGTGCCATCAGATCGGGACAGGGAACCTACGAGCAGTACTTC.

The chain joins TRBV6-1 to TRBJ2-2, with D possibly being TRBD2 (6 bases). The germline V gene has CDR1 MNHNS and CDR2 SASEGT. The CDR3 is 14 amino acids. Trimming cost V 8 bases and J 0 bases, with 10 bases left between them. CDR3 in amino acids: CASEGGANTGELFF. The CDR3 coding sequence is TGTGCCAGCGAGGGAGGAGCGAACACCGGGGAGCTGTTTTTT.

This clone was observed a single time. The rearrangement joins TRBV6-4 to TRBJ2-3; 9 bases are a match to TRBD2. V was clipped by 8 bases and J by 3 bases; unmatched bases: 9. Germline loops: CDR1 MRHNA, CDR2 SNTAGT. CDR3 length: 15 amino acids. CDR3 bases: TGTGCCAGCTCCCAAGCGGGAGGATTAACAGATACGCAGTATTTT. Residues: CASSQAGGLTDTQYF.

The chain carries TRBV19 and TRBJ2-7, with 11 bases matching TRBD1. Unmatched junction bases numbered 5, after V lost 4 bases and J lost 3 bases. From germline, CDR1 is LNHDA and CDR2 SQIVND (reference sequence). CDR3 size: 15 residues. The DNA for the CDR3 is TGTGCCAGTAGTAGATCGGGGACAGGGGGCTACGAGCAGTACTTC. Protein product: CASSRSGTGGYEQYF.

This clone appeared a single time. The V gene is TRBV5-4, the J gene TRBJ2-7; D is possibly TRBD2 (6 bases). Trimming took off 2 bases at V and 7 bases at J, with 13 bases between the two ends. CDR3 length: 13 residues. Germline-derived CDR1 and CDR2 are SGHNT and YYREEE (reference sequence). The CDR3 spells CASSFGGEVEQYF. The CDR3 coding sequence is TGTGCCAGCAGCTTCGGAGGGGAGGTAGAGCAGTACTTC.

The V gene is TRBV19, the J gene TRBJ2-5; a weak D match, TRBD2 (6 bases). The CDR3 runs to 13 residues. The germline V gene has CDR1 LNHDA and CDR2 SQIVND (reference sequence). V dropped 3 bases and J dropped 3 bases, with 8 bases sitting between them. The CDR3 DNA sequence: TGTGCCAGTAGTATGACTAGAGAAGAGACCCAGTACTTC. This encodes CASSMTREETQYF.

This chain uses TRBV28 with TRBJ2-5; tentatively, D is TRBD2 (7 bases). V lost 5 bases and J 1 base, leaving 11 bases between the germline ends. The CDR3 extends over 14 amino acids. Germline assignment: CDR1 MDHEN and CDR2 SYDVKM. The CDR3 nucleotides are TGTGCCAGCAGTCCCCGGGGGGCCCAAGAGACCCAGTACTTC. The encoded protein is CASSPRGAQETQYF.

CDR3 in amino acids: CAIRDGTSGSDTQYF. The CDR3 DNA reads as TGTGCCATCAGGGACGGGACTAGCGGGAGTGATACGCAGTATTTT. This chain connects TRBV10-3 to TRBJ2-3, with 14 bases matching TRBD2. Per the germline V gene, CDR1 is ENHRY and CDR2 is SYGVKD. The CDR3 loop spans 15 amino acids. V gave up 6 bases and J gave up 6 bases; unmatched junction bases: 5.

The chain combines TRBV19 with TRBJ2-5; 9 nucleotides match TRBD1. V was pared by 10 bases and J by 2 bases, with 11 bases of the junction left unmatched. This CDR3 contains 15 residues. Germline V lookup: CDR1 LNHDA, CDR2 SQIVND (reference sequence). This chain's CDR3 is CATSRTGTGQETQYF. CDR3 DNA: TGTGCCACCTCCAGAACCGGGACAGGGCAAGAGACCCAGTACTTC. Filled out from reference TRBV19 and TRBJ2-5, the complete variable domain reads DGGITQSPKYLFRKEGQNVTLSCEQNLNHDAMYWYRQDPGQGLRLIYYSQIVNDFQKGDIAEGYSVSREKKESFPLTVTSAQKNPTAFYLCATSRTGTGQETQYFGPGTRLLVL.

This chain links TRBV7-3 with TRBJ2-3; 14 nucleotides agree with TRBD2. CDR1 is SGHTA and CDR2 is FQGTGA in the germline V gene. V shed 5 bases and J 3 bases; nucleotides not matched to a gene: 4. The CDR3 has 16 amino acids. The CDR3 DNA sequence: TGTGCCAGCAGCCTGGGGACTAGCGGGAGTACAGATACGCAGTATTTT. Translation: CASSLGTSGSTDTQYF.

V usage is TRBV25-1 and J usage is TRBJ1-4; D remains unclear. CDR3 length: 11 residues. Germline CDR1 MGHDK, CDR2 SYGVNS. The ends were cut back, 4 bases at V and 8 bases at J, with 5 bases in the middle. CDR3: CASSVREKLFF. CDR3 nucleotides: TGTGCCAGCAGTGTGAGGGAAAAACTGTTTTTT.

The chain links TRBV10-1 to TRBJ2-7, with unresolved D. The CDR3 length is 13 residues. Germline-derived CDR1 and CDR2 are WNHNN and SYGVQD (reference sequence). V lost 4 bases and J 6 bases, leaving 13 bases between the germline ends. The CDR3 DNA reads as TGCGCCAGCAGTGCGGCGGAATCGGGCGAGCAGTACTTC. This translates into CASSAAESGEQYF.

The V call is TRBV6-1, the J call TRBJ2-7; 11 bases line up with TRBD2. V lost 6 bases and J lost 3; bases outside the gene matches: 7. The germline gives CDR1 MNHNS, CDR2 SASEGT. The length of the CDR3 is 15 residues. CDR3 residues: CASSLGGTSGYEQYF. The CDR3 nucleotides are TGTGCCAGCAGCCTAGGGGGGACTAGCGGCTACGAGCAGTACTTC.

The V and J genes are TRBV10-1 and TRBJ2-7; 7 bases match TRBD1. Germline CDR1 is WNHNN and CDR2 is SYGVQD (reference sequence). After removal of 11 bases from V and 5 bases from J, the junction contained 18 bases not matched to a gene. The CDR3 is 15 amino acids. The CDR3 spells CARGSLGGQDHEQYF. DNA of the CDR3: TGCGCCCGAGGGAGTCTGGGCGGACAGGATCACGAGCAGTACTTC.

The chain links TRBV30 to TRBJ1-4; 9 bases are shared with TRBD1. Germline V gene data show CDR1 as GTSNPN and CDR2 as SVGIG (reference sequence). This CDR3 comprises 13 residues. Losses at the gene ends were 4 bases for V and 11 bases for J; bases not matched to a gene: 8. CDR3 sequence reads: CAWKGQGFGKLFF. DNA of the CDR3: TGTGCCTGGAAGGGACAGGGTTTCGGGAAACTGTTTTTT.

A single count supports this clone. This chain links TRBV5-1 with TRBJ2-7; the match to TRBD1 covers 9 bases. With 3 bases clipped from V and 6 bases from J, the junction kept 10 bases outside the gene matches. CDR1 is SGHRS, CDR2 YFSETQ, per germline. The CDR3 extends over 15 amino acids. The CDR3 is CASSWGGTGFREQYF. CDR3 sequence (DNA): TGCGCCAGCAGCTGGGGCGGGACAGGGTTTCGCGAGCAGTACTTC.